These T cell receptor beta chains were read from a single sample in a study of blood T cells in healthy people across ages. MiXCR, run by TCRdb on the 5' RACE reads, gives a single entry per CDR3 protein. The sample comprises about 1.4 million distinct CDR3 sequences, 45% to 70% of which are singletons, and under 8.5% rests with the top ten. The sequenced material came from blood. These receptors all come from a man aged 18 to 29 in good health. CDR3s include the opening cysteine and the closing phenylalanine or tryptophan. A D gene is named only where the DNA matches it firmly. A clone size is listed for some rows: how often the clone was seen (once, few, many), or a class if it is expanded.

v_gene,abundance,d_gene,j_gene,CDR3nt,CDR3aa
TRBV7-9,-,-,TRBJ1-2,TGTGCCAGCAGCTTAGCTCAGGGGACCCTTGGGTATGGCTACACCTTC,CASSLAQGTLGYGYTF
TRBV7-9,-,-,TRBJ2-7,TGTGCCAGCACCCACAGGGACCCCTACGAGCAGTACTTC,CASTHRDPYEQYF
TRBV4-2,few,TRBD2,TRBJ2-3,TGTGCCAGCAGCCAAGGGGCTAGCGGCCGGGGAGATACGCAGTATTTT,CASSQGASGRGDTQYF
TRBV29-1,-,-,TRBJ2-1,TGCAGCGTTCGGGGGAACGGGTTGCAGTTCTTC,CSVRGNGLQFF
TRBV29-1,few,TRBD2,TRBJ2-3,TGCAGCGAACAACTAGCGGGGACAGATACGCAGTATTTT,CSEQLAGTDTQYF
TRBV20-1,-,-,TRBJ2-3,TGCAGTGCTGTCCCGGGACTTGGCACAGATACGCAGTATTTT,CSAVPGLGTDTQYF
TRBV20-1,-,-,TRBJ1-2,TGCAGTGCCCACGACACAGGGATGGGCTACACCTTC,CSAHDTGMGYTF
TRBV20-1,few,TRBD2,TRBJ2-5,TGCAGTGCTAGAGATCTAGCGGGGGCACAAGAGACCCAGTACTTC,CSARDLAGAQETQYF
TRBV10-3,few,-,TRBJ2-5,TGTGCCATCAGTGGCGGACAGCGTCAGGAGACCCAGTACTTC,CAISGGQRQETQYF
TRBV9,-,TRBD2,TRBJ2-3,TGTGCCAGCAGGAGGCGGGAGGTGATGACAGATACGCAGTATTTT,CASRRREVMTDTQYF
TRBV28,-,TRBD2,TRBJ2-3,TGTGCCAGCAGCGGGACTAGCGACTACACAGATACGCAGTATTTT,CASSGTSDYTDTQYF
TRBV27,-,TRBD2,TRBJ2-3,TGTGCCAGCAGTGAGGGACTATACACAGATACGCAGTATTTT,CASSEGLYTDTQYF
TRBV7-2,few,-,TRBJ1-4,TGTGCCAGCAGTCCCGACCCTGCAACTAATGAAAAACTGTTTTTT,CASSPDPATNEKLFF
TRBV4-1,-,TRBD2,TRBJ2-3,TGCGCCAGCAGCCACTTGTGGACTAGCGGGAGGGATACGCAGTATTTT,CASSHLWTSGRDTQYF
TRBV18,-,-,TRBJ1-4,TGTGCCAGCTCACGGATAGCCGGGATTAAAGCGGAGGTTGAAAAACTGTTTTTT,CASSRIAGIKAEVEKLFF
TRBV25-1,-,-,TRBJ2-5,TGTGCCAGCAGGAACGGCAGGGCGCAAGAGACCCAGTACTTC,CASRNGRAQETQYF
TRBV20-1,-,TRBD1,TRBJ1-1,TGCAGTGCTAGAGGAGACAGGGGTGGTCTGGCTGAAGCTTTCTTT,CSARGDRGGLAEAFF
TRBV27,-,-,TRBJ2-5,TGTGCCAGCAGTCTCAAAAGGGGCATCCAAGAGACCCAGTACTTC,CASSLKRGIQETQYF
TRBV25-1,few,TRBD2,TRBJ2-7,TGTGCCAGCAGGTCTAGCGGGACAAGCGAGCAGTACTTC,CASRSSGTSEQYF
TRBV12-3/TRBV12-4,-,TRBD1,TRBJ1-1,TGTGCCACCGTACCAACGGGACAGGGGAGTTACACTGAAGCTTTCTTT,CATVPTGQGSYTEAFF
TRBV29-1,-,-,TRBJ2-2,TGCAGCGTTTATGACACCGGGGAGCTGTTTTTT,CSVYDTGELFF
TRBV12-3/TRBV12-4,few,-,TRBJ2-3,TGTGCCAGCAGTTTCGTAGCGAGAACAGATACGCAGTATTTT,CASSFVARTDTQYF
TRBV12-3/TRBV12-4,-,-,TRBJ2-1,TGTGCCAGCAGCCCGACCGGCCACGCTGAGCAGTTCTTC,CASSPTGHAEQFF
TRBV29-1,-,-,TRBJ2-7,TGCAGCGTGGGACGGGACATAGGCACCTACGAGCAGTACTTC,CSVGRDIGTYEQYF
TRBV4-3,few,TRBD1,TRBJ2-1,TGCGCCAGCAGCCAAGGATCGGGACAGACCTACAATGAGCAGTTCTTC,CASSQGSGQTYNEQFF
TRBV6-6,-,TRBD1,TRBJ1-6,TGTGCCAGCAGTACGACAGGGGTGGCTTCACCCCTCCACTTT,CASSTTGVASPLHF
TRBV20-1,-,TRBD2,TRBJ2-7,TGCAGTGTTCGCTTAGACGGGGATAGACTAGCGGGGTCCTCCTACGAGCAGTACTTC,CSVRLDGDRLAGSSYEQYF
TRBV4-1,once,-,TRBJ2-6,TGCGCCAGCAGCCAAGAATTGGAGGCGTCGGGGGCCAACGTCCTGACTTTC,CASSQELEASGANVLTF
TRBV12-3/TRBV12-4,-,TRBD1,TRBJ1-4,TGTGCCAGCAGACGATTCAGGGGGCGGAATGAAAAACTGTTTTTT,CASRRFRGRNEKLFF
TRBV4-1,few,-,TRBJ2-7,TGCGCCAGCAGCCAAGAAGGGTGGGAACAGGGTGTCTACGAGCAGTACTTC,CASSQEGWEQGVYEQYF
TRBV24-1,-,-,TRBJ2-1,TGTGCCACCAGTGAGGGGGGACTTTTCAATGAGCAGTTCTTC,CATSEGGLFNEQFF
TRBV4-1,-,TRBD2,TRBJ2-7,TGCGCCAGCAGCCAAGTCGCGGGAGCCTACGAGCAGTACTTC,CASSQVAGAYEQYF
TRBV13,-,-,TRBJ1-1,TGTGCCAGCAGCTCCAGATCTACCGGGACAAGGAACACTGAAGCTTTCTTT,CASSSRSTGTRNTEAFF
TRBV3-1,-,TRBD2,TRBJ2-7,TGTGCCAGCACCCTAGGACTAGCGGGATCCGAGCAGTACTTC,CASTLGLAGSEQYF
TRBV6-5,-,-,TRBJ2-5,TGTGCCAGCAGCCGGGACAAAGAGACCCAGTACTTC,CASSRDKETQYF
TRBV3-1,once,-,TRBJ2-5,TGTGCCAGCAGCGGGGGGACGTCTCAAGAGACCCAGTACTTC,CASSGGTSQETQYF
TRBV10-3,once,-,TRBJ2-3,TGTGCCATCAGTGACCACAGGACAGTGGTAGATACGCAGTATTTT,CAISDHRTVVDTQYF
TRBV5-1,once,-,TRBJ1-1,TGCGCCAGCAAGACAACAGCGAACACCGAAGCTTTCTTT,CASKTTANTEAFF
TRBV25-1,-,TRBD1,TRBJ1-6,TGTGCCAGCAGTGGACAGGGATATTCACCCCTCCACTTT,CASSGQGYSPLHF
TRBV5-5,-,-,TRBJ2-7,TGTGCCAGCAGCTTGTACAACCCGTATTACGAGCAGTACTTC,CASSLYNPYYEQYF
TRBV2,few,-,TRBJ2-1,TGTGCCGCCCGGAATGAGCAGTTCTTC,CAARNEQFF
TRBV6-5,once,-,TRBJ1-2,TGTGCCAGCAGTTACGGGACCACATATGGCTACACCTTC,CASSYGTTYGYTF
TRBV15,-,-,TRBJ2-3,TGTGCCACCATCGCAGACAGAATCGCAGATACGCAGTATTTT,CATIADRIADTQYF
TRBV7-2,few,TRBD1,TRBJ1-2,TGTGCCAGCAGCCCCAGCTCCGGACAGGGGGCGCGAAACTATGGCTACACCTTC,CASSPSSGQGARNYGYTF
TRBV10-3,-,TRBD2,TRBJ2-5,TGTGCCATCAGTGCCGCGGTAGGGACTAGAGAGCAAGAGACCCAGTACTTC,CAISAAVGTREQETQYF
TRBV5-5,-,TRBD1,TRBJ2-1,TGTGCCAGCAGCAGAACGACAGGGGGCTACAATGAGCAGTTCTTC,CASSRTTGGYNEQFF
TRBV20-1,-,-,TRBJ2-3,TGCAGTGCTAGAGCTAGGAATGCCATTATAGCTAGCACAGATACGCAGTATTTT,CSARARNAIIASTDTQYF
TRBV29-1,-,TRBD1,TRBJ2-7,TGCAGCGGTGGGACAGGGGTTCTCAACGAGCAGTACTTC,CSGGTGVLNEQYF
TRBV6-2/TRBV6-3,-,TRBD2,TRBJ2-1,TGTGCCAGCAGTAAATTAGCGGGAGCTCTGGGGGAGCAGTTCTTC,CASSKLAGALGEQFF
TRBV12-3/TRBV12-4,-,-,TRBJ2-7,TGTGCGGGGGCCGCCTCCGAGCAGTACTTC,CAGAASEQYF
TRBV11-2,-,-,TRBJ1-6,TGTGCCAGCAGTGGTGGGAATATCTCACCCCTCCACTTT,CASSGGNISPLHF
TRBV20-1,-,TRBD2,TRBJ2-7,TGCAGTGCGACCGAAGCGGGGACCCTCTACGAGCAGTACTTC,CSATEAGTLYEQYF